The 10 T cell receptor beta chains given below trace back to one sample, sequenced in a study of blood T cell repertoires in COVID-19. TCRdb keeps only in-frame clones here, not all; method: immunoSEQ multiplex PCR. The data hold about 56,000 clones, with 89% observed a single time. The material sequenced was peripheral blood. The receptors originated from a human donor in a cohort sampled during active COVID-19.

This clone was seen once. The V call is TRBV6-1, the J call TRBJ1-1; unclear D gene. V was cut by 3 bases and J by 4 bases, with 12 bases left in between. CDR3 length: 14 residues. Germline V gene lookup returns CDR1 MNHNS and CDR2 SASEGT. CDR3 protein: CASSEAEESTEAFF. The CDR3 DNA sequence: TGTGCCAGCAGTGAGGCGGAAGAGTCCACTGAAGCTTTCTTT.

The chain employs TRBV9 and TRBJ2-7; weak D call: TRBD2 (6 bases). The CDR3 totals 17 residues. The V and J ends lost 0 bases and 0 bases respectively, with 16 bases between them. Looked up from germline, CDR1 is SGDLS and CDR2 is YYNGEE. The CDR3 region is CASSVAPMGEVSYEQYF. DNA of the CDR3: TGTGCCAGCAGCGTAGCCCCTATGGGGGAGGTCTCCTACGAGCAGTACTTC.

This clone is a singleton in its sample. CDR3 bases: TGTGCCAGCTCACCACGTCGTGGGGGGAGCAACACAGATACGCAGTATTTT. Amino acid sequence: CASSPRRGGSNTDTQYF. The chain employs TRBV18 and TRBJ2-3; tentatively, D is TRBD2 (6 bases). The CDR3 is made up of 17 amino acids. Germline V lookup: CDR1 KGHSH, CDR2 LQKENI. V lost 1 base and J 2 bases, leaving 16 bases between the germline ends.

The chain is built from TRBV3-1 (or the pseudogene TRBV3-2) and TRBJ2-4; no clear D. The CDR3 spans 16 residues. Trimming took off 0 bases at V and 1 base at J, with 10 bases between the two ends. Germline lookup yields CDR1 LGHDT and CDR2 YNNKEL (reference sequence). The CDR3 DNA sequence: TGTGCCAGCAGCCAAGACCCAGTTATGGCCAAAAACATTCAGTACTTC. This gives the protein CASSQDPVMAKNIQYF.

This clone was seen a handful of times. The gene calls are TRBV30 and TRBJ1-6; 9 positions match TRBD1. The junction had 5 bases not matched to a gene; V was cut back by 1 base and J by 10 bases. CDR1 is GTSNPN, CDR2 SVGIG, per germline (reference sequence). The CDR3 has 14 residues. The CDR3 DNA is TGTGCCTGGAGTGGTGGGACAGGGAACTCACCCCTCCACTTT. Its translation: CAWSGGTGNSPLHF. Complete variable domain (other parts from reference TRBV30 and TRBJ1-6): SQTIHQWPATLVQPVGSPLSLECTVEGTSNPNLYWYRQAAGRGLQLLFYSVGIGQISSEVPQNLSASRPQDRQFILSSKKLLLSDSGFYLCAWSGGTGNSPLHFGNGTRLTVT.

This chain joins TRBV20-1 and TRBJ2-7; TRBD2 matches at 8 bases. The V gene end was trimmed by 3 bases and the J gene end by 9 bases; junction bases not matched to a gene: 10. CDR1 and CDR2 from the germline V gene are DFQATT and SNEGSKA (reference sequence). This CDR3 is 13 amino acids long. The CDR3 nucleotides are TGCAGTGCTAGTGACACCGGGGGGGCCACGCAGTACTTC. Translating gives CSASDTGGATQYF.

The chain carries TRBV5-1 and TRBJ2-7; D gene unclear. Germline V gene lookup returns CDR1 SGHRS and CDR2 YFSETQ. Trimming removed 6 bases from V and 0 bases from J, with 13 bases in between. The CDR3 is 14 amino acids. Here the CDR3 reads CASTMGTSSYEQYF. As DNA, the CDR3 is TGCGCCAGCACCATGGGCACCAGCTCCTACGAGCAGTACTTC.

The chain uses TRBV7-9 and TRBJ2-5; D gene unclear. This CDR3 is built from 14 residues. Germline V gene sequence: CDR1 SEHNR, CDR2 FQNEAQ (reference sequence). The V and J ends lost 5 bases and 2 bases respectively, with 12 bases between them. The CDR3 here is CASSATRNQETQYF. Written as DNA, the CDR3 is TGTGCCAGCAGCGCGACACGGAATCAAGAGACCCAGTACTTC. The variable domain in full, completed from reference TRBV7-9 and TRBJ2-5, reads DTGVSQNPRHKITKRGQNVTFRCDPISEHNRLYWYRQTLGQGPEFLTYFQNEAQLEKSRLLSDRFSAERPKGSFSTLEIQRTEQGDSAMYLCASSATRNQETQYFGPGTRLLVL.

This clone turned up a few times. This chain connects TRBV7-9 to TRBJ1-5, with 10 bases fitting TRBD1. CDR1 and CDR2 from the germline V gene are SEHNR and FQNEAQ (reference sequence). The CDR3 runs 16 residues. Germline trimming cut 5 bases from V and 6 bases from J; bases unmatched to any gene: 10. CDR3 nucleotide sequence: TGTGCCAGCAGCCCCGGGACAGGGGATTTTGGTCAGCCCCAGCATTTT. This encodes CASSPGTGDFGQPQHF. The entire variable domain, with the rest obtained from reference TRBV7-9 and TRBJ1-5, is as follows: DTGVSQNPRHKITKRGQNVTFRCDPISEHNRLYWYRQTLGQGPEFLTYFQNEAQLEKSRLLSDRFSAERPKGSFSTLEIQRTEQGDSAMYLCASSPGTGDFGQPQHFGDGTRLSIL.

This clone has only one observation. The rearrangement joins TRBV7-2 to TRBJ2-4; 9 nucleotides match TRBD2. The CDR3 is 16 residues long. V was pared by 1 base and J by 0 bases, with 1 base of the junction left unmatched. CDR1 is SGHTA and CDR2 is FQGNSA in the germline V gene. The CDR3 loop reads CASSLGAGGAKNIQYF. DNA for the CDR3: TGTGCCAGCAGCTTAGGAGCGGGGGGAGCCAAAAACATTCAGTACTTC. Full variable domain (missing parts from reference TRBV7-2 and TRBJ2-4): GAGVSQSPSNKVTEKGKDVELRCDPISGHTALYWYRQSLGQGLEFLIYFQGNSAPDKSGLPSDRFSAERTGGSVSTLTIQRTQQEDSAVYLCASSLGAGGAKNIQYFGAGTRLSVL.